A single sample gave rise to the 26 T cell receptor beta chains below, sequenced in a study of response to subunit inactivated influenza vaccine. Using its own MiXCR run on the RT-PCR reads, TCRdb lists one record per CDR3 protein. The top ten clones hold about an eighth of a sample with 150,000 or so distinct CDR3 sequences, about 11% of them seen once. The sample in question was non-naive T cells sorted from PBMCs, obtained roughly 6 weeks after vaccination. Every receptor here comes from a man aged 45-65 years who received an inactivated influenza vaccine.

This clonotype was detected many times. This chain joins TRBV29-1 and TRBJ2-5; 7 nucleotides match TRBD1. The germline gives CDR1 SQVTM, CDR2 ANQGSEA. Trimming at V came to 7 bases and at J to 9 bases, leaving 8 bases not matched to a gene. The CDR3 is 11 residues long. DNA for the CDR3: TGCAGCGGCCGACAGGGTTCCGCCCAGTACTTC. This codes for CSGRQGSAQYF.

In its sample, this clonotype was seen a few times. The chain's CDR3 is CATCTGTANQPQHF. The CDR3, as DNA: TGTGCCACATGCACCGGGACAGCTAATCAGCCCCAGCATTTT. The chain combines TRBV6-2 or TRBV6-3 with TRBJ1-5; TRBD1 aligns across 7 bases. CDR3 length: 14 residues. The ends lost 10 bases at V and 4 bases at J; junction bases unmatched: 10. Germline assignment: CDR1 MNHEY and CDR2 SVGEGT.

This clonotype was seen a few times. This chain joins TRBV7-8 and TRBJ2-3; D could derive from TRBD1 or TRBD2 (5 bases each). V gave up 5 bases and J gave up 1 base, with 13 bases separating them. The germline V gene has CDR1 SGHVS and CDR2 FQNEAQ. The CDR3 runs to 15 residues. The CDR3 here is CASSTPVGGTDTQYF. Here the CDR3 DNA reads TGTGCCAGCAGCACCCCGGTGGGGGGCACAGATACGCAGTATTTT.

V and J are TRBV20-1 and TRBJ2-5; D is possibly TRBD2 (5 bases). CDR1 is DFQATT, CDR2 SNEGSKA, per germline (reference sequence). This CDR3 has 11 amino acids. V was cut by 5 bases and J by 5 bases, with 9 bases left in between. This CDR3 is CSARLTETQYF. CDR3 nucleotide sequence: TGCAGTGCTCGACTAACGGAGACCCAGTACTTC.

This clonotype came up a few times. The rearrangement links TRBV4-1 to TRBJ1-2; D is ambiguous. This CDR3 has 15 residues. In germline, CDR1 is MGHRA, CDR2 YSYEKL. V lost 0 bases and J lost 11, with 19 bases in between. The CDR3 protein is CASSQDSPGNLVYTF. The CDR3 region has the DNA TGCGCCAGCAGCCAAGACTCCCCCGGAAATTTGGTGTACACCTTC.

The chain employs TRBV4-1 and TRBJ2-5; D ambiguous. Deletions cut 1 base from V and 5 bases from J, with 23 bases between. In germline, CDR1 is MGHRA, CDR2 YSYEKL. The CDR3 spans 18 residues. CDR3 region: CASSQGAGKIYGYETQYF. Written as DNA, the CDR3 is TGCGCCAGCAGCCAAGGAGCCGGCAAGATCTACGGCTATGAGACCCAGTACTTC.

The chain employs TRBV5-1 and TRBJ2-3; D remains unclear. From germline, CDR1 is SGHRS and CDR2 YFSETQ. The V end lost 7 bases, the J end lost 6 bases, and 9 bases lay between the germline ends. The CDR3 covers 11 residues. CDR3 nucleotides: TGCGCCAGCCTAGTAGGGGATACGCAGTATTTT. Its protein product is CASLVGDTQYF. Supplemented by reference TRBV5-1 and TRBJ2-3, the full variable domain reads KAGVTQTPRYLIKTRGQQVTLSCSPISGHRSVSWYQQTPGQGLQFLFEYFSETQRNKGNFPGRFSGRQFSNSRSEMNVSTLELGDSALYLCASLVGDTQYFGPGTRLTVL.

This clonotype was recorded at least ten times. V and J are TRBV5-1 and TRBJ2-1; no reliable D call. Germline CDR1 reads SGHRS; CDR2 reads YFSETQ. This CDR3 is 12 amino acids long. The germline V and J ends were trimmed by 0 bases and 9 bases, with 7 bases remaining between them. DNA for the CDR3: TGCGCCAGCAGCTTGGAAGTGGGTGAGCAGTTCTTC. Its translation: CASSLEVGEQFF.

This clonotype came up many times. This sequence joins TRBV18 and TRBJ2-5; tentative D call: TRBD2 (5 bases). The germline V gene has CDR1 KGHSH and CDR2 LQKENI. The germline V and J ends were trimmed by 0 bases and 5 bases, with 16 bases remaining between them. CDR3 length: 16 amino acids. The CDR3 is CASSPPDSIRSETQYF. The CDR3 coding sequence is TGTGCCAGCTCACCACCGGACTCTATACGGTCCGAGACCCAGTACTTC.

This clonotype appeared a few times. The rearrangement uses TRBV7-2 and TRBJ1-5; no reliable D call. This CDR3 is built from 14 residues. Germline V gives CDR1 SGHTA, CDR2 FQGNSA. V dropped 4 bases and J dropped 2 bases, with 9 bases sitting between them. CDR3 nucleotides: TGTGCCAGCAGCTCGGATAACGGCAATCAGCCCCAGCATTTT. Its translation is CASSSDNGNQPQHF.

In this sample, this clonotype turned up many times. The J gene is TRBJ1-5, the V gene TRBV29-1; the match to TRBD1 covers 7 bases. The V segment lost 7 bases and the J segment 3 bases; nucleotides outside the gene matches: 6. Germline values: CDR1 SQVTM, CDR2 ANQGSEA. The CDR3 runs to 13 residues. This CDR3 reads CSAGDSLNQPQHF. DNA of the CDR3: TGCAGCGCCGGGGACAGCCTCAATCAGCCCCAGCATTTT.

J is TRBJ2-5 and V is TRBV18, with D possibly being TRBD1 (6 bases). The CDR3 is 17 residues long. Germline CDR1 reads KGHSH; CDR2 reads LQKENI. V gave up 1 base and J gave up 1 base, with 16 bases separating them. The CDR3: CASSPRGHSKFQETQYF. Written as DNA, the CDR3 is TGTGCCAGCTCACCACGGGGACACTCAAAATTCCAAGAGACCCAGTACTTC. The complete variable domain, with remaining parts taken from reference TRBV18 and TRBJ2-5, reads NAGVMQNPRHLVRRRGQEARLRCSPMKGHSHVYWYRQLPEEGLKFMVYLQKENIIDESGMPKERFSAEFPKEGPSILRIQQVVRGDSAAYFCASSPRGHSKFQETQYFGPGTRLLVL.

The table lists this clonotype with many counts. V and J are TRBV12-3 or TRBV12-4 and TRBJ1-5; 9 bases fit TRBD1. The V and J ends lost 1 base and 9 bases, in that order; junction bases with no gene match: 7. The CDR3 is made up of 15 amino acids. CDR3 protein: CASSLGTGAQLPQHF. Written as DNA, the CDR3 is TGTGCCAGCAGTTTAGGGACAGGGGCGCAGCTGCCCCAGCATTTT.

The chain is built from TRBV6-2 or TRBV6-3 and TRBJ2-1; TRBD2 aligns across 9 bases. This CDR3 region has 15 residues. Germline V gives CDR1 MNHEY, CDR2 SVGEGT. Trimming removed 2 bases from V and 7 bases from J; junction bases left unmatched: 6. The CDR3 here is CASSYALLAGNEQFF. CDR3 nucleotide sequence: TGTGCCAGCAGTTACGCCCTCCTAGCGGGAAATGAGCAGTTCTTC.

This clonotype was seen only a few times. The CDR3 coding sequence is TGCGCCAGCAGCTTGGAGGGACAAGAGACCCAGTACTTC. This sequence encodes CASSLEGQETQYF. The chain employs TRBV5-1 and TRBJ2-5; D is uncertain. The CDR3 is 13 residues long. The germline CDR1 and CDR2 sequences are SGHRS and YFSETQ. Trimming shortened V by 0 bases and J by 2 bases, and 5 bases separated the two germline ends.

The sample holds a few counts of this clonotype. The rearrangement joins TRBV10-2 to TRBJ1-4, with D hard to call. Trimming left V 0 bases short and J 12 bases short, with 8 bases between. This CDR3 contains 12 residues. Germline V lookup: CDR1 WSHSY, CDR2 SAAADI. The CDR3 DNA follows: TGCGCCAGCAGTGAGTCGTTGTTGGAACTGTTTTTT. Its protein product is CASSESLLELFF.

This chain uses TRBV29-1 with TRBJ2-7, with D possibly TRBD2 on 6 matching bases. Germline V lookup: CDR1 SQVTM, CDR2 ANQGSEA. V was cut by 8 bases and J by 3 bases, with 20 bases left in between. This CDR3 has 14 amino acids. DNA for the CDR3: TGCAGCTCCCCCGGAGGGCTTAATCTCTACGAGCAGTACTTC. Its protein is CSSPGGLNLYEQYF.

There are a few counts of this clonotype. Here the CDR3 DNA reads TGTGCCAGCAGCAAGGACCTCACTGAAGCTTTCTTT. Its translation is CASSKDLTEAFF. The rearrangement links TRBV6-1 to TRBJ1-1; no reliable D call. Trimming took off 6 bases at V and 4 bases at J, with 9 bases between the two ends. There are 12 residues in the CDR3. Germline loops: CDR1 MNHNS, CDR2 SASEGT.

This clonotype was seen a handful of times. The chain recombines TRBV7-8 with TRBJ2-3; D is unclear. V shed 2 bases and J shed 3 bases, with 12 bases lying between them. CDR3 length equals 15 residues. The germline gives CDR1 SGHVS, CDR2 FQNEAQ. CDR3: CASSLLGPKTDTQYF. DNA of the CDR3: TGTGCCAGCAGCTTACTAGGCCCAAAGACAGATACGCAGTATTTT.

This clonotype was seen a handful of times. CDR3 bases: TGCGCCAGCAGCGGAACAGGACTCTTTGAGCAGTACTTC. It yields the protein CASSGTGLFEQYF. The V gene is TRBV5-1, the J gene TRBJ2-7; D possibly uses TRBD1 or TRBD2 (5 bases each). Trimming removed 4 bases at V and 7 bases at J, with 15 bases between. The CDR3 is 13 residues long. Germline CDR1 reads SGHRS; CDR2 reads YFSETQ.

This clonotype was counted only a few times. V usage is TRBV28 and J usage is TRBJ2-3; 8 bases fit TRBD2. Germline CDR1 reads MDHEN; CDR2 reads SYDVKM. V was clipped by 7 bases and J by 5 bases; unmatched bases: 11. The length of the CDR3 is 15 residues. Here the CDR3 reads CASTSSGGAGDTQYF. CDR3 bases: TGTGCCAGCACAAGCTCGGGGGGGGCTGGAGATACGCAGTATTTT.

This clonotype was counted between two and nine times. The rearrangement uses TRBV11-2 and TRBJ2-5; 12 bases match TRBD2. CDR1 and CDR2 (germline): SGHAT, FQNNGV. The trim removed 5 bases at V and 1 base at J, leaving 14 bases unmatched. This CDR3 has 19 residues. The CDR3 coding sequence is TGTGCCAGCAGCCGGAGAGTGCGGACTAGCGGGAAAACCCAAGAGACCCAGTACTTC. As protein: CASSRRVRTSGKTQETQYF.

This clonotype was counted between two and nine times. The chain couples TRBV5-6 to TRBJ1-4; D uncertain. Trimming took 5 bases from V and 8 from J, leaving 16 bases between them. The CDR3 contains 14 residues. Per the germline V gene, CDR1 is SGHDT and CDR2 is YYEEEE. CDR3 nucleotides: TGTGCCAGCAGAGGGAACGGTAGAGAAGAAAAACTGTTTTTT. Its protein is CASRGNGREEKLFF.

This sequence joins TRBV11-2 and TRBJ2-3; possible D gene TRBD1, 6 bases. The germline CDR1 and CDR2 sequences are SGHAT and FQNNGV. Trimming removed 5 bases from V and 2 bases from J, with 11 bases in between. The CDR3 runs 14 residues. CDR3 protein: CASSLRQVTDTQYF. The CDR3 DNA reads TGTGCCAGCAGCCTTCGACAGGTCACAGATACGCAGTATTTT.

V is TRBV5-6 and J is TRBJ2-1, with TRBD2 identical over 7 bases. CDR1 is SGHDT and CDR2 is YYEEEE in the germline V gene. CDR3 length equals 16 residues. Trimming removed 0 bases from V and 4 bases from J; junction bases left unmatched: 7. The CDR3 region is CASSLDPGGPYNEQFF. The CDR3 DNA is TGTGCCAGCAGCTTGGACCCGGGAGGCCCATACAATGAGCAGTTCTTC.

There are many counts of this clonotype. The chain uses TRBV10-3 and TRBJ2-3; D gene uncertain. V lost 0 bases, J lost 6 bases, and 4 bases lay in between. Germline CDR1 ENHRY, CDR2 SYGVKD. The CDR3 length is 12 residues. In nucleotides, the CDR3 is TGTGCCATCAGTGAGTCGACGGATACGCAGTATTTT. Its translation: CAISESTDTQYF.